The present entry profiles one T cell receptor (beta chain) with its context. Its specificity is not known. Treatment specified: oral pan-JAK inhibitor, 5-10 mg twice daily. CDR1 is SGHRS, CDR2 YFSETQ, per germline. V gave up 0 bases and J gave up 8 bases; unmatched junction bases: 3. The CDR3 length is 15 residues. Following RNA extraction, reverse transcription yielded cDNA that acted as the sequencing template. Profiled with immunoSEQ multiplex PCR; TCRdb holds only in-frame clones, not every one. The sample holds hundreds of thousands of clones; roughly 60% are singletons and the top ten take less than 2%. The sample is drawn from a study of CD8+ T cells in alopecia areata. Study-level findings and limits: Tofacitinib produced a significant decrease in scalp clonality and in expanded CD8+ clones among the top 100.

This receptor was taken from a human donor with alopecia areata. The genes are TRBV5-1 and TRBJ1-6, with 9 positions matching TRBD1. Source: CD4+ T cells sorted from blood, taken at week 24, from a patient treated with tofacitinib. The CDR3 region is CASSLEGQGYSPLHF. Here the CDR3 DNA reads TGCGCCAGCAGCTTGGAGGGACAGGGCTATTCACCCCTCCACTTT.